This T cell receptor (beta chain) was recovered during a study of T-cell reconstitution after alpha-beta-depleted transplantation in children. Unique molecular identifiers featured in how the TCRbeta library was prepared. TCRdb fed the PCR reads into MiXCR, producing one record per CDR3 protein. The table records 360,000 or so distinct CDR3 sequences, about 20% of them present only once. In this sample, this clonotype turned up many times. The CDR3 consists of 15 residues. V was pared by 4 bases and J by 7 bases, with 7 bases of the junction left unmatched. In germline, CDR1 is SEHNR, CDR2 FQNEAQ (reference sequence).

V gene TRBV7-9 combines with J gene TRBJ2-1; TRBD1 agrees at 10 bases. This sequence was found in a human donor who donated a stem cell graft to a child with acute myeloid leukemia. Sequences were derived from PBMCs from the stem cell graft donor, sampled from the stem cell graft. The chain's CDR3 is CASSSPGTGDNEQFF. The CDR3 DNA reads TGTGCCAGCAGCTCCCCCGGGACAGGGGATAATGAGCAGTTCTTC.